The rows below give T cell receptor beta chains drawn from one sample of a study of radiotherapy plus CTLA-4 blockade in lung cancer. Generated by immunoSEQ multiplex PCR, the TCRdb table keeps only in-frame clones and is missing some. The top ten hold about 38% of the sample, which has 65,000 to 95,000 clones, roughly 84% seen once. Sequenced material: peripheral blood, taken from a patient treated with radiotherapy plus ipilimumab. The receptors derive from a human donor with non-small cell lung cancer that progressed on radiotherapy plus ipilimumab. CDR3s include the opening cysteine and the closing phenylalanine or tryptophan. D genes are given only for firm matches. The size of a clone is reported for some rows only, either as once, few or many, or as a class for expanded clones.

d_call | clone_size | j_call | v_call | cdr3_aa | cdr3_nt
TRBD2 | . | TRBJ2-1 | TRBV27 | CASRPVRGGEDYNEQFF | TGTGCCAGCAGACCAGTAAGGGGAGGGGAGGACTACAATGAGCAGTTCTTC
. | . | TRBJ1-5 | TRBV27 | CASSWDGGPHQPQHF | TGTGCCAGCAGCTGGGACGGAGGGCCACATCAGCCCCAGCATTTT
TRBD1 | . | TRBJ2-7 | TRBV6-6 | CASSSPTTGVSYEQYF | TGTGCCAGCAGCTCCCCGACGACAGGGGTCTCCTACGAGCAGTACTTC
TRBD1 | . | TRBJ2-7 | TRBV6-5 | CASTLSGTGGYEQYF | TGTGCCAGCACCCTATCCGGGACAGGGGGCTACGAGCAGTACTTC
. | . | TRBJ2-3 | TRBV5-1 | CASSRGTLKDTQYF | TGCGCCAGCAGCCGCGGGACTCTCAAAGATACGCAGTATTTT
TRBD1 | . | TRBJ1-1 | TRBV5-1 | CASSSAPGQASNTEAFF | TGCGCCAGCAGCTCCGCGCCCGGACAGGCTAGTAACACTGAAGCTTTCTTT
. | . | TRBJ1-2 | TRBV6-5 | CASRGTNGYTF | TGTGCCAGCAGGGGGACGAATGGCTACACCTTC
TRBD1 | . | TRBJ1-1 | TRBV6-6 | CASSYETGTKAFF | TGTGCCAGCAGTTACGAGACAGGGACGAAAGCTTTCTTT
. | . | TRBJ2-2 | TRBV29-1 | CSALKSDTGELFF | TGCAGCGCCCTAAAATCGGACACCGGGGAGCTGTTTTTT
. | few | TRBJ1-2 | TRBV19 | CASSEADYGYTF | TGTGCCAGTAGTGAGGCGGACTATGGCTACACCTTC
. | . | TRBJ2-7 | TRBV6-1 | CASSDGPGGASYEQYF | TGTGCCAGCAGTGATGGCCCAGGTGGGGCATCCTACGAGCAGTACTTC
TRBD2 | . | TRBJ2-1 | TRBV28 | CASSFEAGVKDEQFF | TGTGCCAGCAGTTTTGAAGCGGGAGTTAAAGATGAGCAGTTCTTC
. | . | TRBJ1-1 | TRBV5-1 | CASSWQPGDTEAFF | TGCGCCAGCAGCTGGCAGCCGGGGGACACTGAAGCTTTCTTT
. | few | TRBJ1-1 | TRBV27 | CASRTGVMNTEAFF | TGTGCCAGCAGAACAGGCGTTATGAACACTGAAGCTTTCTTT
. | . | TRBJ2-5 | TRBV30 | CAWSVAVQETQYF | TGTGCCTGGAGTGTGGCAGTCCAAGAGACCCAGTACTTC
. | few | TRBJ1-2 | TRBV7-6 | CASSLGRDYGYTF | TGTGCCAGCAGCTTAGGACGGGACTATGGCTACACCTTC
. | . | TRBJ1-2 | TRBV6-1 | CASRGPLYYGYTF | TGTGCCAGCAGGGGCCCTCTCTACTATGGCTACACCTTC
. | few | TRBJ1-5 | TRBV6-5 | CASSYSGLLNQPQHF | TGTGCCAGCAGTTACTCCGGGTTGTTGAATCAGCCCCAGCATTTT
TRBD1 | . | TRBJ1-2 | TRBV5-1 | CASSLASGGGVGYGYTF | TGCGCCAGCAGCTTGGCCTCAGGGGGCGGGGTAGGCTATGGCTACACCTTC
. | . | TRBJ2-3 | TRBV5-1 | CASSLGFGNTDTQYF | TGCGCCAGCAGCTTGGGTTTCGGTAACACAGATACGCAGTATTTT
. | once | TRBJ1-1 | TRBV5-1 | CASSQTGSEAFF | TGCGCCAGCAGCCAAACCGGCAGCGAAGCTTTCTTT
. | . | TRBJ2-1 | TRBV5-1 | CASSFRRINYNEQFF | TGCGCCAGCAGCTTTAGGCGGATCAACTACAATGAGCAGTTCTTC
. | once | TRBJ1-3 | TRBV4-2 | CASSQEGGISGNTIYF | TGTGCCAGCAGCCAAGAGGGAGGGATCTCTGGAAACACCATATATTTT
. | . | TRBJ1-2 | TRBV30 | CAWSVRGAGGYTF | TGTGCCTGGAGTGTACGGGGGGCTGGTGGCTACACCTTC
. | . | TRBJ1-2 | TRBV7-2 | CASSLKGRGYTF | TGTGCCAGCAGCTTAAAGGGTCGCGGCTACACCTTC
TRBD1 | . | TRBJ2-7 | TRBV5-6 | CASSEGWTGTLLLNF | TGTGCCAGCAGCGAGGGGTGGACAGGGACCCTTCTCCTAAACTTC